This T cell receptor (beta chain) stems from a study of blood T cell repertoires in COVID-19. Only a few counts were recorded for this clone. The length of the CDR3 is 16 residues. Germline V gene data show CDR1 as SEHNR and CDR2 as FQNEAQ (reference sequence). The V and J ends lost 5 bases and 8 bases, in that order; junction bases with no gene match: 12. In the original processing: Nucleated cell counts were estimated from reference gene primer amplification. Method: immunoSEQ multiplex PCR; TCRdb's copy keeps in-frame clones and lacks some. V and J calls and clone size follow that table, whereas D and trimming were derived from the DNA. In the table there are some 290,000 clones, about 85% of which are singletons.

This receptor was obtained from a man younger than 30 with active or convalescent COVID-19. The chain links TRBV7-9 to TRBJ2-2, with 9 positions matching TRBD1. The sample was peripheral blood. The CDR3: CASSPRDRVNSGELFF. The CDR3 DNA reads as TGTGCCAGCAGCCCGAGGGACAGGGTCAATTCGGGGGAGCTGTTTTTT.